This T cell receptor beta chain was captured by sequencing in a study of cytomegalovirus exposure and HLA in healthy donors. General study results and limits: Rarity held for most TCR sequences, but there were some public TCRs that occurred in many donors. Beyond CMV serostatus, there was no information to go on about immune exposure. Some highly shared sequence variants likely arose as a pipeline artifact.

Concerning this clone itself: Its matching antigen is unknown.

A multiplex PCR was run with 60 Vbeta primers and 13 Jbeta primers. Sequencing used immunoSEQ multiplex PCR; TCRdb keeps in-frame clones, though not all of them. This table has some 110,000 clones, about three quarters appearing once. This CDR3 has 17 residues. After removal of 0 bases from V and 4 bases from J, the junction contained 10 bases not matched to a gene. Germline V gene lookup returns CDR1 MGHRA and CDR2 YSYEKL. Although they were nominally healthy when sampled, donors likely had unrecorded immune exposures. The chain has TRBV4-1 and TRBJ2-7; 9 bases agree with TRBD1. Sequences were obtained from PBMCs. The TCR sequence derives from a woman aged 30 to 39 in good health and CMV-seronegative. The CDR3, as DNA: TGCGCCAGCAGCCAAGATCTTGGGGGACAGGGCGAATACGAGCAGTACTTC. Translated: CASSQDLGGQGEYEQYF.